These 27 T cell receptor beta chains came from one sample sequenced in a study of T cells after somatic rescue of genetic block. Using immunoSEQ multiplex PCR, the repertoire was profiled, and TCRdb retains in-frame clones only, with some absent. Seen here are some 90,000 clones, approximately 90% observed once, and the top ten hold under 2%. Sequenced: peripheral blood mononuclear cells (PBMCs). These receptors were collected from a woman under 30.

This chain links TRBV6-4 with TRBJ1-2; unclear D gene. Trimming stripped 0 bases from V and 3 bases from J, with 8 bases between. Germline CDR1 MRHNA, CDR2 SNTAGT. This CDR3 spans 14 amino acids. The chain's CDR3 is CASSDSPGYYGYTF. The CDR3 DNA sequence: TGTGCCAGCAGTGACTCCCCAGGATACTATGGCTACACCTTC.

This chain uses TRBV7-2 with TRBJ2-7; 8 bases match TRBD1. The germline CDR1 and CDR2 sequences are SGHTA and FQGNSA. The CDR3 covers 12 residues. V gave up 5 bases and J gave up 12 bases; unmatched junction bases: 9. The CDR3 region is CASSPTRGQAYF. The CDR3 bases are TGTGCCAGCAGCCCAACTAGGGGACAGGCGTACTTC.

The J gene is TRBJ1-1, the V gene TRBV28; D not certain. CDR3 length: 11 amino acids. V was trimmed by 6 bases and J by 6 bases, leaving 8 bases between them. Germline values: CDR1 MDHEN, CDR2 SYDVKM. The CDR3 spells CASRQNPEAFF. CDR3 DNA: TGTGCCAGCAGACAAAACCCTGAAGCTTTCTTT.

V gene TRBV6-1 combines with J gene TRBJ1-6; D might be TRBD1 (6 bases). This CDR3 is built from 14 residues. Germline assignment: CDR1 MNHNS and CDR2 SASEGT. V was cut by 8 bases and J by 7 bases, with 15 bases left in between. The CDR3 bases are TGTGCCAGCGGTTGGACAGAAGAGAATTCACCCCTCCACTTT. This sequence encodes CASGWTEENSPLHF.

The genes are TRBV18 and TRBJ2-7; TRBD1 might be the D (6 bases). V lost 2 bases and J 1 base, leaving 12 bases between the germline ends. The germline V gene encodes CDR1 KGHSH and CDR2 LQKENI. This CDR3 has 15 amino acids. For the CDR3, the DNA is TGTGCCAGCTCACCAATAGGACAGCCGTCCTACGAGCAGTACTTC. This gives the protein CASSPIGQPSYEQYF.

The chain uses TRBV29-1 and TRBJ1-2; D remains ambiguous. Germline V lookup: CDR1 SQVTM, CDR2 ANQGSEA. CDR3 length: 13 residues. V was shortened by 3 bases and J by 0 bases, with 8 bases between the two germline ends. CDR3 region: CSVDNEPNYGYTF. In DNA form, the CDR3 reads TGCAGCGTTGATAATGAGCCTAACTATGGCTACACCTTC.

This clone was observed a handful of times. The chain is built from TRBV30 and TRBJ1-1; D gene unclear. In germline, CDR1 is GTSNPN, CDR2 SVGIG (reference sequence). V was trimmed by 0 bases and J by 7 bases, leaving 12 bases between them. This CDR3 has 13 residues. CDR3 in amino acids: CAWSVRTWGEAFF. DNA for the CDR3: TGTGCCTGGAGTGTAAGGACTTGGGGTGAAGCTTTCTTT.

The chain has TRBV5-6 and TRBJ2-7; D call uncertain. V lost 1 base and J 0 bases, leaving 14 bases between the germline ends. Germline CDR1 is SGHDT and CDR2 is YYEEEE. The CDR3 totals 16 residues. CDR3 protein: CASSLIGRYNSYEQYF. For the CDR3, the DNA is TGTGCCAGCAGCTTGATAGGCAGATATAACTCCTACGAGCAGTACTTC.

This sequence joins TRBV7-2 and TRBJ1-2, with a tentative D call TRBD1 (5 bases). V was pared by 6 bases and J by 5 bases, with 13 bases between. The CDR3 sequence is 13 residues long. Germline V gene sequence: CDR1 SGHTA, CDR2 FQGNSA. CDR3 sequence: CASRGEGPYGYTF. DNA of the CDR3: TGTGCCAGCAGGGGGGAAGGCCCTTATGGCTACACCTTC.

The chain recombines TRBV5-1 with TRBJ2-1, with 13 bases fitting TRBD2. The CDR3 runs to 17 residues. V shed 4 bases, J shed 4 bases, and the junction held 8 bases outside the gene matches. Germline-derived CDR1 and CDR2 are SGHRS and YFSETQ. The CDR3: CASSPETSGRSYNEQFF. The DNA for the CDR3 is TGCGCCAGCAGCCCGGAGACTAGCGGGAGGTCGTACAATGAGCAGTTCTTC.

This clone was found once. V is TRBV2 and J is TRBJ2-1; 9 positions agree with TRBD2. Trimming at V came to 1 base and at J to 7 bases, leaving 8 bases not matched to a gene. The CDR3 covers 16 residues. From germline, CDR1 is SNHLY and CDR2 FYNNEI. In DNA form, the CDR3 reads TGTGCCAGCAGTGAAGTGGCGGGAGGGCCGGATAATGAGCAGTTCTTC. This translates into CASSEVAGGPDNEQFF.

The rearrangement links TRBV7-3 to TRBJ2-1, with TRBD2 matching 10 bases. The ends lost 1 base at V and 7 bases at J; junction bases unmatched: 7. CDR3 length equals 16 residues. Germline assignment: CDR1 SGHTA and CDR2 FQGTGA. The CDR3 spells CASSLSLAGVYNEQFF. The CDR3 DNA reads TGTGCCAGCAGCTTAAGTCTAGCGGGAGTATATAATGAGCAGTTCTTC.

The chain combines TRBV7-9 with TRBJ2-1; 11 bases are a match to TRBD2. CDR3 length equals 15 residues. Germline trimming cut 3 bases from V and 9 bases from J; bases unmatched to any gene: 7. CDR1 and CDR2 (germline): SEHNR, FQNEAQ (reference sequence). CDR3 sequence reads: CASSFLTSGKGEQFF. The CDR3 bases are TGTGCCAGCAGCTTTTTGACTAGCGGGAAGGGTGAGCAGTTCTTC.

J is TRBJ1-1 and V is TRBV30; D is uncertain. V lost 0 bases to trimming and J lost 1 base, with 6 bases between them. The germline CDR1 and CDR2 sequences are GTSNPN and SVGIG (reference sequence). CDR3 size: 13 residues. The CDR3 loop reads CAWSVTTNTEAFF. CDR3 in DNA: TGTGCCTGGAGTGTAACAACGAACACTGAAGCTTTCTTT.

The genes are TRBV7-2 and TRBJ2-1; the match to TRBD1 covers 8 bases. The CDR3 contains 15 residues. After removal of 4 bases from V and 5 bases from J, the junction contained 7 bases not matched to a gene. Germline loops: CDR1 SGHTA, CDR2 FQGNSA. The CDR3 loop reads CASSSKGQEDNEQFF. DNA for the CDR3: TGTGCCAGCAGCTCGAAGGGACAGGAAGACAATGAGCAGTTCTTC.

This chain joins TRBV19 and TRBJ2-1; 8 bases agree with TRBD2. The V gene end was trimmed by 0 bases and the J gene end by 6 bases; junction bases not matched to a gene: 10. The CDR3 has 17 amino acids. Germline CDR1 reads LNHDA; CDR2 reads SQIVND (reference sequence). The CDR3: CASSIDGELAEINEQFF. DNA for the CDR3: TGTGCCAGTAGTATAGATGGGGAACTAGCGGAGATCAATGAGCAGTTCTTC.

This chain uses TRBV7-2 with TRBJ2-7; 7 bases fit TRBD1. Unmatched junction bases numbered 4, after V lost 5 bases and J lost 3 bases. Per the germline V gene, CDR1 is SGHTA and CDR2 is FQGNSA. The length of the CDR3 is 13 residues. CDR3: CASSPDRRYEQYF. The CDR3 region has the DNA TGTGCCAGCAGCCCGGACAGGCGCTACGAGCAGTACTTC.

This rearrangement joins TRBV11-2 to TRBJ1-1; D gene unclear. The CDR3 has 15 residues. V lost 5 bases and J 3 bases, leaving 16 bases between the germline ends. Germline V gene sequence: CDR1 SGHAT, CDR2 FQNNGV. CDR3 DNA sequence: TGTGCCAGCAGCCTCCGGTTTGGAGGCGACACTGAAGCTTTCTTT. It encodes CASSLRFGGDTEAFF.

V usage is TRBV10-3 and J usage is TRBJ1-1; 7 nucleotides line up with TRBD1. The V gene end was trimmed by 6 bases and the J gene end by 10 bases; junction bases not matched to a gene: 14. The germline gives CDR1 ENHRY, CDR2 SYGVKD. The CDR3 consists of 14 residues. The CDR3 here is CAIRDGQDLFGAFF. DNA of the CDR3: TGTGCCATCAGGGACGGACAGGACCTGTTTGGAGCTTTCTTT.

This rearrangement joins TRBV7-9 to TRBJ2-1, with unresolved D. Trimming removed 2 bases from V and 1 base from J, with 6 bases in between. The length of the CDR3 is 14 residues. CDR1 SEHNR and CDR2 FQNEAQ come from the germline V gene (reference sequence). CDR3 protein: CASSLSESYNEQFF. The CDR3 DNA follows: TGTGCCAGCAGCTTATCTGAATCCTACAATGAGCAGTTCTTC.

The table lists this clone with a count of one. The rearrangement links TRBV5-1 to TRBJ2-7; the match to TRBD2 covers 7 bases. The junction had 16 bases not matched to a gene; V was cut back by 0 bases and J by 7 bases. The CDR3 length is 17 residues. The germline CDR1 and CDR2 sequences are SGHRS and YFSETQ. The chain's CDR3 is CASSLAPSGPPLGEQYF. DNA of the CDR3: TGCGCCAGCAGCTTGGCACCTAGCGGTCCCCCCCTGGGGGAGCAGTACTTC.

The chain has TRBV21-1 and TRBJ2-7; TRBD2 was called by the table and not checked on the DNA. TRBV21-1 constitutes a pseudogene. This CDR3 is 17 amino acids long. CDR3 sequence reads: CASSKLYYGTSGYEQYF. The CDR3 region has the DNA TGTGCCAGCAGCAAACTTTATTACGGGACTAGCGGATACGAGCAGTACTTC.

This chain connects TRBV5-1 to TRBJ1-2; D remains unclear. V lost 0 bases and J lost 8, with 11 bases in between. Per germline, CDR1 SGHRS and CDR2 YFSETQ. The CDR3 runs 13 residues. CDR3 in amino acids: CASSLVSAGGYTF. DNA for the CDR3: TGCGCCAGCAGCTTGGTCAGTGCAGGAGGCTACACCTTC.

The genes are TRBV28 and TRBJ1-1, with 12 positions matching TRBD1. The junction had 6 bases not matched to a gene; V was cut back by 7 bases and J by 6 bases. Germline lookup yields CDR1 MDHEN and CDR2 SYDVKM. CDR3 length: 14 residues. The CDR3 DNA follows: TGTGCCAGCACACCGGGACAGGGGGCGGCTGAAGCTTTCTTT. Translating it yields CASTPGQGAAEAFF.

This chain uses TRBV5-4 with TRBJ2-7; TRBD2 might be the D (6 bases). Germline V CDR1 and CDR2: SGHNT, YYREEE (reference sequence). V shed 1 base and J shed 2 bases, with 10 bases lying between them. CDR3 length: 14 residues. CDR3 sequence (DNA): TGTGCCAGCAGCTTGTGGGGGACTGCCTACGAGCAGTACTTC. Its translation is CASSLWGTAYEQYF.

This CDR3 reads CASSLSPGTNQPQHF. The CDR3 coding sequence is TGTGCCAGCAGTTTATCTCCAGGGACGAATCAGCCCCAGCATTTT. This chain links TRBV27 with TRBJ1-5; possibly TRBD1 for D (5 bases). Germline assignment: CDR1 MNHEY and CDR2 SMNVEV (reference sequence). This CDR3 comprises 15 residues. The V end lost 0 bases, the J end lost 4 bases, and 10 bases lay between the germline ends.

The chain links TRBV11-1 to TRBJ2-1; unclear D gene. Trimming took 6 bases from V and 0 from J, leaving 9 bases between them. Germline values: CDR1 SGHAT, CDR2 FQDESV (reference sequence). CDR3 size: 14 residues. Written as DNA, the CDR3 is TGTGCCAGCAGGGGTCCACGCTCCTACAATGAGCAGTTCTTC. This gives the protein CASRGPRSYNEQFF.